The source of this T cell receptor beta chain is a study of blood T cell repertoires in COVID-19. In the authors' workflow: From reference gene primer amplification, estimates of nucleated cell counts were derived. Some clones are missing from TCRdb's copy, which holds only in-frame ones; the method was immunoSEQ multiplex PCR. The V and J calls and clone size are taken from that table; D and trimming were inferred from the DNA. The table lists 200,000 to 250,000 clones, approximately 81% of them singletons. The germline gives CDR1 MNHEY, CDR2 SVGAGI. Between the trimmed V and J ends, which lost 6 bases and 3 bases, there was a span of 15 bases. CDR3 length: 14 residues.

This TCR came from a man aged 45-60 years who had recovered from COVID-19. The chain combines TRBV6-5 with TRBJ2-7; tentative D call: TRBD1 (6 bases). Material: peripheral blood. The CDR3 DNA follows: TGTGCCAGCAGGGGGACACCCAATTACTACGAGCAGTACTTC. The encoded protein is CASRGTPNYYEQYF.